The TCR beta chain under discussion was sequenced for a study of T cells in Graves' hyperthyroidism and ophthalmopathy (dated by TCRdb to between 2018 and 2020). In terms of the full investigation: TCR V-J signatures able to tell the groups apart were searched for in a discovery cohort of about a hundred patients, of whom fewer than 45 had Graves' ophthalmopathy and some 60 had stable Graves' hyperthyroidism. The roughly 90 discovery patients were divided at random into training and test sets in a 7:3 ratio. Prospective prediction of ophthalmopathy was tested in an independent validation cohort consisting of roughly 20 hyperthyroidism patients and around 17 patients who later progressed to ophthalmopathy. After sampling, hyperthyroidism patients received methimazole starting at 30 mg daily, and ophthalmopathy patients received high-dose intravenous methylprednisolone. The study also compared thyroid tissue and blood T-cell repertoires from roughly six Graves' hyperthyroidism patients. TCR Vbeta CDR3 sequencing of 130 to 150 peripheral blood samples (43 ophthalmopathy, roughly 74 hyperthyroidism and roughly 17 progressor patients) is reported in the paper.

This clonotype was recorded many times. Its antigen remains unidentified. No clone much larger than this one lies a single base away; base qualities are absent. Beyond this particular receptor, the publication reports: Ophthalmopathy was separated from stable hyperthyroidism by a 13 V-J signature model, with about 88% sensitivity and approximately 84% specificity obtained in cross-validation and 80%/75% obtained in testing. In validation, progression to ophthalmopathy was predicted by the model with around 71% sensitivity and around 76% specificity, a median of around 5.9 months before onset. Most expanded thyroid clonotypes (frequency above 0.001) were also detected in blood, suggesting blood repertoires may reflect thyroid immune responses. Sample size was not statistically predetermined, and investigators were not blinded to group allocation.

The CDR1 and CDR2 encoded by the germline V gene are SGHTA and FQGNSA. The CDR3 starts with the cysteine, ends with the phenylalanine, and has 13 residues. The entry retains the CDR3 DNA only, 39 bases that are in frame from base 1. V and J lose 5 bases and 4 bases, and a span of 11 bases separates them. Patients with uncontrolled infections, other autoimmune diseases, pregnancy or lactation were excluded. Diagnoses were based on clinical symptoms, serum thyroxine and TRAb, thyroid ultrasound and orbital computed tomography. Trizol reagent was used to extract total RNA, and RNA quality was then checked on an Agilent 2100 Bioanalyzer. The TCR beta CDR3 regions were amplified from RNA transcripts. For the first round of RT-PCR on the TCR CDR3, the HTBI primer set was used together with the Qiagen OneStep RT-PCR kit. A second multiplex PCR round built the libraries, followed by size selection and purification. Paired-end sequencing of the libraries was performed with 100 bp reads on an Illumina HiSeq2000. As for how the authors treated the data: SOAPnuke was used to process the raw data, with reads discarded if the reads contained adapters or uncalled bases, had a mean Phred below 15, or lacked an exact constant-primer or identifier match. COPE v1.2.5 was used to merge high-quality paired reads, and clonotypes were defined as unique nucleotide sequences. MiTCR v1.1 was used to align clonotypes to the IMGT TRBV, TRBD and TRBJ reference segments. The analysis included only V-J combinations with a frequency above 0.0001, which together covered around 99% of the repertoires. A TCS score was defined as the ratio of F50 (clonal expansion) to E x V (chaos), with BLOSUM62-based TCRdist applied between CDR3 peptides within each V-J. Welch's t-statistics and random forest reduced 514 V-J features to about 12, which were used in a naive Bayes classifier (R e1071). The Morisita-Horn index was used to measure how similar the thyroid and blood repertoires were. The public reads were run again by TCRdb, first through fastp at Q25 and then through MiXCR, and only productive beta chains were kept. Under each unique CDR3 protein, matching rows form one entry showing the most common genes and DNA. In this record, the V and J calls reflect TCRdb's handling and not the investigators' own analysis. This sample gives hundreds of thousands of distinct CDR3 sequences in total; 45% of them show up just once. The ten largest account for under 8% of the sample.

The sequence joins TRBV7-2 to TRBJ2-5, with the D assignment possibly TRBD1 or TRBD2, given 5 matching bases for each. The source of this sequence is an adult man with Graves' disease, either hyperthyroidism or ophthalmopathy (not recorded which). The sequencing input was peripheral blood or thyroid tissue (not recorded which). CDR3 sequence: CASSQLGVETQYF. The DNA sequence is given as TGTGCCAGCAGCCAACTAGGGGTAGAGACCCAGTACTTC. Extended through the reference TRBV7-2 and TRBJ2-5 proteins, this CDR3 yields the full variable domain: GAGVSQSPSNKVTEKGKDVELRCDPISGHTALYWYRQSLGQGLEFLIYFQGNSAPDKSGLPSDRFSAERTGGSVSTLTIQRTQQEDSAVYLCASSQLGVETQYFGPGTRLLVL.